The entry that follows covers one T cell receptor (beta chain) sequence. This record comes from a study of blood T cell repertoires in COVID-19. Study information: The origin of the acute and convalescent COVID-19 samples was the United States, Italy and Spain. Sample material is recorded as cDNA or gDNA derived from T cells, B-cell-depleted T cells, or PBMCs.

As handled by the study authors: Estimated nucleated cell counts came from reference gene primer amplification. The repertoire was sequenced with immunoSEQ multiplex PCR; TCRdb's copy has only in-frame clones and lacks some. From that table come the V and J calls and clone size; the DNA was used to work out D and trimming. The sample records 150,000 to 200,000 clones, roughly 87% being singletons. The CDR3 runs to 16 residues. V was pared by 1 base and J by 0 bases, with 11 bases between. Germline assignment: CDR1 SGHRS and CDR2 YFSETQ. The TCR sequence derives from a woman in her 70s with COVID-19, enrolled during active disease. Sequenced material: peripheral blood. V usage is TRBV5-1 and J usage is TRBJ1-3; D not resolved. The CDR3 sequence is CASSLNLATSGNTIYF. Written as DNA, the CDR3 is TGCGCCAGCAGCTTGAATCTGGCAACCTCTGGAAACACCATATATTTT.